The entry below describes one T cell receptor beta chain. This record belongs to a study of blood T cell repertoires in COVID-19. Profiled with immunoSEQ multiplex PCR; TCRdb holds only in-frame clones, not every one. The sample lists 150,000 to 200,000 clones; roughly 80% were seen once. Germline values: CDR1 LNHDA, CDR2 SQIVND (reference sequence). The ends lost 5 bases at V and 7 bases at J; junction bases unmatched: 6. The CDR3 length is 13 residues. Clinical histories supplied by participants themselves formed the basis of cohort assignment. The sequence was obtained from a woman between 55 and 75 years old who had recovered from COVID-19. Sequences were obtained from PBMCs or T cells enriched from blood (not recorded which). J is TRBJ2-7 and V is TRBV19; TRBD2 aligns across 9 bases. The CDR3 here is CASSQGLAREQYF. CDR3 DNA sequence: TGTGCCAGTAGTCAAGGACTAGCGAGGGAGCAGTACTTC. The full variable domain, rest sourced from reference TRBV19 and TRBJ2-7, is DGGITQSPKYLFRKEGQNVTLSCEQNLNHDAMYWYRQDPGQGLRLIYYSQIVNDFQKGDIAEGYSVSREKKESFPLTVTSAQKNPTAFYLCASSQGLAREQYFGPGTRLTVT.